The sequence of this T cell receptor (beta chain) was determined in a study of metastatic and nonmetastatic thyroid tumors (TCRdb year 2020). In terms of the full investigation: Repertoires from peripheral blood and from tumor or nodule tissue samples of malignant and benign thyroid patients were compared.

No treatment had been received by any patient before thyroid surgery. Patient clinical samples collected from the early 2010s to the late 2010s were retrospectively analysed using T-cell receptor beta sequencing. This clone came up many times. The target of this receptor is not known. The sample holds no much larger clone one base away, and base qualities are not on file. The library was built by means of PCR. Sequencing took place on an Illumina HiSeq 4000. High-throughput sequencing was used to profile the TCR beta-chain CDR3 region of each patient. Turning to the authors' computational methods: Drawing on CDR3 differences between clinicopathological groups, the researchers built a classifier meant to tell apart patients with distant-metastatic papillary thyroid cancer. Repertoire diversity was assessed with the Shannon index, and tumor-blood repertoire similarity with the Morisita-Horn index. TCRdb ran its own pipeline on the public reads, namely fastp trimming at Q25 and MiXCR clone calling, and kept in-frame beta chains. These V and J calls rely on TCRdb rather than the paper's analysis. The sample table lists some 30,000 clones, 10% to 11% of them with a count of one. Approximately 15% of the sample goes to the ten largest clones.

Beyond this particular receptor, the publication reports: In both blood and tumor samples, TCR beta diversity was reported to be significantly higher in malignant tumors than in benign nodules.

V gives up 3 bases and J gives up 0 bases, and the segment between their germline ends measures 13 bases. The CDR3 starts with the cysteine, ends with the phenylalanine, and has 16 residues. Of the read, only the CDR3 DNA is kept; its 48 bases are in frame from base 1. The germline V gene provides CDR1 LGHNA and CDR2 YNFKEQ. The sample comprised blood. The rearrangement combines TRBV4-2 with TRBJ2-3, with the identity of the D gene unclear. The source of this sequence is a female donor with papillary thyroid cancer or a benign thyroid nodule (not recorded which). Some clones in this sample may be carry-over from other donors' samples. The DNA reads as follows: TGTGCCAGCAGCCAGTGGGAAGTTTCTAGCACAGATACGCAGTATTTT. It codes for CASSQWEVSSTDTQYF.